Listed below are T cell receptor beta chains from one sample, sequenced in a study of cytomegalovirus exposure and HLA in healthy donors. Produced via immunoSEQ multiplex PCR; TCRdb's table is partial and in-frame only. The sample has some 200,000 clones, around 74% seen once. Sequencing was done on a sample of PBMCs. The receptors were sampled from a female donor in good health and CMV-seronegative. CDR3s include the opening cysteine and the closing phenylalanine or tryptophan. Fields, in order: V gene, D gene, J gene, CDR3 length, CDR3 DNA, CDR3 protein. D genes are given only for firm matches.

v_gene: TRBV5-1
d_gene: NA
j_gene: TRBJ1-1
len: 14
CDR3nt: TGCGCCAGCAGCTGGAGCGTGTTGAACACTGAAGCTTTCTTT
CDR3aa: CASSWSVLNTEAFF

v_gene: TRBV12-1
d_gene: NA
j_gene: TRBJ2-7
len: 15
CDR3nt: TGTGCCAGCAAAACCGGGACTAGCGATTCCTACGAGCAGTACTTC
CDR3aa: CASKTGTSDSYEQYF

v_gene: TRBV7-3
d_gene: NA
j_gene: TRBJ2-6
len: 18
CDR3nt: TGTGCCAGCAGCCCCACCGGGAGCTCGGGCTCTGGGGCCAACGTCCTGACTTTC
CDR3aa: CASSPTGSSGSGANVLTF

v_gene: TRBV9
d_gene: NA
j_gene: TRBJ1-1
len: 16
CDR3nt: TGTGCCAGCAGCGTAGAGTTGGGGCCCCAAGGGACTGAAGCTTTCTTT
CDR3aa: CASSVELGPQGTEAFF

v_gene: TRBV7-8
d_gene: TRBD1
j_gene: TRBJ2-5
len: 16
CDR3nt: TGTGCCAGCAGCTATAGGCCAGGGACAGCTAAAGAGACCCAGTACTTC
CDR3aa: CASSYRPGTAKETQYF

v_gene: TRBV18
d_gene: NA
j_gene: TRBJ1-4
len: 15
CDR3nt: TGTGCCAGCTCCCTGGCCCCAGCGGGCAGTGAAAAACTGTTTTTT
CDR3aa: CASSLAPAGSEKLFF

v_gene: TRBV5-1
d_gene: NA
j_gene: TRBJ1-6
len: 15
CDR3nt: TGCGCCAGCAGCTTGGATGGGCAGGGGAATTCACCCCTCCACTTT
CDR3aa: CASSLDGQGNSPLHF

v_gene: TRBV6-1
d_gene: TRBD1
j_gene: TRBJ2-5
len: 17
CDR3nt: TGTGCCAGCAGTGAAGCTTGGGGACAGGGGAGGTGGGAGACCCAGTACTTC
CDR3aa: CASSEAWGQGRWETQYF

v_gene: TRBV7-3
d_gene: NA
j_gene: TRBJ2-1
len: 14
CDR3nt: TGTGCCAGCAGCTTTAACGGGGGGCTAGATGAGCAGTTCTTC
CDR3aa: CASSFNGGLDEQFF

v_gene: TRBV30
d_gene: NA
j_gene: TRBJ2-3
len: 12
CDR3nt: TGTGCCTGGAGGTTGGCCACAGATACGCAGTATTTT
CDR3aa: CAWRLATDTQYF

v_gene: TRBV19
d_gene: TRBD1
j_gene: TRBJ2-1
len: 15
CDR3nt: TGTGCCAGTAGTCCTTGGACAGGGCCAGGGGATGAGCAGTTCTTC
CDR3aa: CASSPWTGPGDEQFF

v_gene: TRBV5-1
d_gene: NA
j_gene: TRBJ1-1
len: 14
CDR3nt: TGCGCCAGCAGCACAGATTCGCTCTCCACTGAAGCTTTCTTT
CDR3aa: CASSTDSLSTEAFF